A selection of T cell receptor beta chains follows, all from one sample in a study of T cell repertoires in cytomegalovirus infection. One entry per CDR3 protein results from TCRdb running MiXCR on the reads. The sample shows roughly 630,000 distinct CDR3 sequences, approximately 24% of them seen only once. The sample consisted of CD8+ T cells from PBMCs. These receptors all stem from a human donor in good health (CMV status not recorded). Some clones in this sample may be carry-over from other donors' samples. CDR3s include the opening cysteine and the closing phenylalanine or tryptophan. Fields, in order: V gene, J gene, D gene, clone size, CDR3 DNA, CDR3 protein. The D gene is left open where the match is weak. Size is stated for part of the rows, as once, few or many counts, or as a class when the clone is expanded.

V: TRBV7-8
J: TRBJ2-3
D: TRBD2
size: many
DNA: TGTGCCAGCAGCTTTAGCGGGGGGGCAGATACGCAGTATTTT
CDR3: CASSFSGGADTQYF

V: TRBV6-6
J: TRBJ2-1
D: -
size: -
DNA: TGTGCCAGCAGTTACGGGCCTAGCGAGCAGTTCTTC
CDR3: CASSYGPSEQFF

V: TRBV27
J: TRBJ2-1
D: -
size: few
DNA: TGTGCCAGCAGTCCGAAAGGGGCTTTTCGCAATGAGCAGTTCTTC
CDR3: CASSPKGAFRNEQFF

V: TRBV28
J: TRBJ1-1
D: -
size: many
DNA: TGTGCCAGCAGTTTGCGGCAAGCAGAGAACACTGAAGCTTTCTTT
CDR3: CASSLRQAENTEAFF

V: TRBV7-8
J: TRBJ2-5
D: -
size: many
DNA: TGTGCCAGCAGCTTGGGGCAGGTCGCGGTCCAGACCCAGTACTTC
CDR3: CASSLGQVAVQTQYF

V: TRBV4-2
J: TRBJ2-1
D: -
size: few
DNA: TGTGCCAGCAGCCAAGCGCCCCAGTCCTACAATGAGCAGTTCTTC
CDR3: CASSQAPQSYNEQFF

V: TRBV2
J: TRBJ1-2
D: TRBD1
size: -
DNA: TGTGCCAGCAGCTCCAGTGGGACAGAATATGGCTACACCTTC
CDR3: CASSSSGTEYGYTF

V: TRBV7-2
J: TRBJ1-4
D: -
size: -
DNA: TGTGTCAGCAGCTTTACGGGGGAGGGACTTAATGAAAAACTGTTTTTT
CDR3: CVSSFTGEGLNEKLFF

V: TRBV20-1
J: TRBJ2-5
D: TRBD1
size: few
DNA: TGCAGTGCTAGAGACCGGGACAGGGGAATTGGAGAGACCCAGTACTTC
CDR3: CSARDRDRGIGETQYF

V: TRBV29-1
J: TRBJ2-1
D: -
size: -
DNA: TGCAGCGTTGCTAATGATGAGCAGTTCTTC
CDR3: CSVANDEQFF

V: TRBV5-6
J: TRBJ2-1
D: -
size: few
DNA: TGTGCCAGCAGCCGGACTACCAGCTCCTACAATGAGCAGTTCTTC
CDR3: CASSRTTSSYNEQFF